This T cell receptor beta chain emerged from a study of shared clonotypes between healthy human individuals. In the sorted-subset replicate PCRs, 150 to 200 ng DNA, 29,000 or so T cell genomes, was used. This table comes from immunoSEQ multiplex PCR, and its TCRdb copy is limited to in-frame clones, with some not included. The sample consists of some 2,000,000 clones, under 97% of them appearing once. Study-wide findings and caveats: Clonotype sharing across four donors was observed for about 4.8% of naive CD4 clonotypes.

The CDR3 runs 15 residues. CDR1 is MNHNY and CDR2 is SVGAGI in the germline V gene (reference sequence). V was shortened by 2 bases and J by 0 bases, with 9 bases between the two germline ends. Remarks on this clone: The antigen is unknown.

Recent acute infections and vaccinations were absent in the healthy HIV-negative adult donors. The sample consisted of naive CD4+ T cells sorted from blood. Subset defined: CD45RA+ positively selected. The chain employs TRBV6-6 and TRBJ2-3; possible D gene TRBD2, 5 bases. This TCR derives from a man younger than 35 in good health. Here the CDR3 reads CASSYVEVSTDTQYF. CDR3 nucleotides: TGTGCCAGCAGTTACGTGGAGGTTAGCACAGATACGCAGTATTTT.